Sequencing of this TCR beta chain was carried out in a study of T cell repertoires in cytomegalovirus infection (dated 2019 in TCRdb). Some background on the complete study: The peptide stimulations were aimed at well-studied HLA-B-restricted epitopes as well as recently identified HLA-C-restricted CMV epitopes, whose presentation resists viral immunomodulation. Because public TCR beta signatures pointed to carriage of CMV infection together with the matching HLA type, the HLA type of each donor mattered for the analysis.

Overall results and qualifications from the work: In both this cohort and an independent cohort of 352 donors, the cumulative frequency of public TCR beta family members distinguished carriers of CMV infection plus the relevant HLA type. The ex vivo response was dominated by HLA-C-restricted CMV-specific TCR beta clonotypes, which also provided the single most frequent clonotype in two of eight donors.

These reads were obtained on an Illumina HiSeq 1500. Through fastp at Q25 and MiXCR, TCRdb rebuilt clones from the public reads, retaining in-frame beta chains. Rows with a matching CDR3 protein are joined into one entry that keeps the most common DNA and genes. The sample contains about 770,000 distinct CDR3 sequences, 25% to 35% of them found a single time. The ten biggest clones cover around 13% of the sample. Notes on this clonotype: This receptor's antigen is unknown. No much larger clonotype is one base removed from it; base qualities were not supplied.

Measured from the cysteine to the phenylalanine, the CDR3 is 14 residues long. Of all the DNA, just the CDR3 is kept, 42 bases in frame from base 1. Cut back by 5 bases and 0 bases, the V and J ends lie 8 bases apart. For CDR1 and CDR2, the germline V gene (reference sequence) lists LNHDA and SQIVND. The sample's treatment or condition, from its label and the paper: in vitro stimulation with specific CMV peptide epitopes to enrich CMV-specific T cells. Here the sequenced sample was cultured CD8+ T cells from PBMCs, taken from culture after CMV antigen stimulation. This clonotype was obtained from a human donor in good health (CMV status not recorded). Some clones in this sample may be carry-over from other donors' samples. This chain joins TRBV19 to TRBJ1-3, with the D gene uncertain. The CDR3 region: CASSRAVSGNTIYF. The DNA is as follows: TGTGCCAGTAGTCGGGCCGTCTCTGGAAACACCATATATTTT.